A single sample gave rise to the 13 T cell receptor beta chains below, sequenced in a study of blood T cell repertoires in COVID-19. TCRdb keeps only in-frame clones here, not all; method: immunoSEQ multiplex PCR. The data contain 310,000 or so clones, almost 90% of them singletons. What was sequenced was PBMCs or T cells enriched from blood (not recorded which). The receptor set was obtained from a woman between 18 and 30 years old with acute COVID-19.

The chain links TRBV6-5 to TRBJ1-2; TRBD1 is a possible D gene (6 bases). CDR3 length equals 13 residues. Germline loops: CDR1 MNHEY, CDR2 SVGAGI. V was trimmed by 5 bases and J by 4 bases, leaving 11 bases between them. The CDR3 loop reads CASSRDTSYGYTF. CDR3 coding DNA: TGTGCCAGCAGTCGGGACACCAGCTATGGCTACACCTTC.

In nucleotides, the CDR3 is TGTGCCAGCAGCCAAGAAGGGACTAGCGGATACTACGAGCAGTACTTC. This gives the protein CASSQEGTSGYYEQYF. The chain is built from TRBV4-2 and TRBJ2-7; 11 nucleotides match TRBD2. The junction had 4 bases not matched to a gene; V was cut back by 0 bases and J by 3 bases. The CDR3 contains 16 residues. In germline, CDR1 is LGHNA, CDR2 YNFKEQ.

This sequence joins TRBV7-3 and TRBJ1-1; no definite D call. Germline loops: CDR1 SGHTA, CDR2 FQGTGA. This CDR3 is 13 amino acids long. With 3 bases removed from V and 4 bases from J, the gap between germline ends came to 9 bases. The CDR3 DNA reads TGTGCCAGCAGCTTCCGGGATGGCACTGAAGCTTTCTTT. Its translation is CASSFRDGTEAFF.

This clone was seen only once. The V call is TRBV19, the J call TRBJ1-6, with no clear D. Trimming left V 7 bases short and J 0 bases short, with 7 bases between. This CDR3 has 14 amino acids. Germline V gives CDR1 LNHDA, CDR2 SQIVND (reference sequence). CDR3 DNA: TGTGCCAGTAAGCGTCTCTCCTATAATTCACCCCTCCACTTT. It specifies CASKRLSYNSPLHF.

CDR3 sequence: CASSQDRAGVNTGELFF. The CDR3 DNA follows: TGTGCCAGCAGCCAAGATCGGGCGGGAGTGAACACCGGGGAGCTGTTTTTT. The rearrangement joins TRBV3-1 (or the pseudogene TRBV3-2) to TRBJ2-2; 7 bases are shared with TRBD2. V lost 0 bases to trimming and J lost 1 base; unmatched junction nucleotides: 5. Germline V gene data show CDR1 as LGHDT and CDR2 as YNNKEL (reference sequence). The CDR3 has 17 residues.

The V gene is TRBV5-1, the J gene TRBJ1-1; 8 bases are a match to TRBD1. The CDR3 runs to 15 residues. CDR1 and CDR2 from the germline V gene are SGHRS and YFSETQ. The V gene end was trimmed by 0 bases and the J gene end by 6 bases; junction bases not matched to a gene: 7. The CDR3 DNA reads TGCGCCAGCAGCTTGGTTCAGGGGGCGATCCCTGAAGCTTTCTTT. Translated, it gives CASSLVQGAIPEAFF.

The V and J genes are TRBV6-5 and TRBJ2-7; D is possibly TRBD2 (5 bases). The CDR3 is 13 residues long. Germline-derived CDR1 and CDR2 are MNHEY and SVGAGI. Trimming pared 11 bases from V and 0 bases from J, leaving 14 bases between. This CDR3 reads CASCPGSSYEQYF. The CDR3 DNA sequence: TGTGCCTCCTGCCCGGGATCCTCCTACGAGCAGTACTTC.

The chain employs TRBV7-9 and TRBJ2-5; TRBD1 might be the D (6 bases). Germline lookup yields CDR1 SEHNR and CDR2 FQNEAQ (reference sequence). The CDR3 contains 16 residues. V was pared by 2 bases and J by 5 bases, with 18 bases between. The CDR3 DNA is TGTGCCAGCAGCTTATCATCGGGACACTCTGTGGAGACCCAGTACTTC. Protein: CASSLSSGHSVETQYF. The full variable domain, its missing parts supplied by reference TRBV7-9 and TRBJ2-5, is DTGVSQNPRHKITKRGQNVTFRCDPISEHNRLYWYRQTLGQGPEFLTYFQNEAQLEKSRLLSDRFSAERPKGSFSTLEIQRTEQGDSAMYLCASSLSSGHSVETQYFGPGTRLLVL.

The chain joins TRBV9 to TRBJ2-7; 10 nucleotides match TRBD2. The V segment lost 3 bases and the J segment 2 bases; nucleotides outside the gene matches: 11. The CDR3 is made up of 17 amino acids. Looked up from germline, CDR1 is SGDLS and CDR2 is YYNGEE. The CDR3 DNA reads TGTGCCAGCAGCGCGCGGGGAGGACTAGCGGACACCTACGAGCAGTACTTC. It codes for CASSARGGLADTYEQYF.

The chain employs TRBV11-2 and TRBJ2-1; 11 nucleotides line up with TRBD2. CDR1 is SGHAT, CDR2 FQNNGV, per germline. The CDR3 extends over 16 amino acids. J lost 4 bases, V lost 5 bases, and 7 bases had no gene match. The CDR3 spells CASSPRTSGQYNEQFF. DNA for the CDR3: TGTGCCAGCAGCCCAAGGACTAGCGGGCAGTACAATGAGCAGTTCTTC.

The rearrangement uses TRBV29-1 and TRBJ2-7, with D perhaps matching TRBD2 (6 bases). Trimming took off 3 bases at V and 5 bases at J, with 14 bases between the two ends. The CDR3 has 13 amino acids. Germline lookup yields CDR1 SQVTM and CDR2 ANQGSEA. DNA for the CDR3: TGCAGCGTTGATGGACGGGGGAGAAACGAGCAGTACTTC. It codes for CSVDGRGRNEQYF.

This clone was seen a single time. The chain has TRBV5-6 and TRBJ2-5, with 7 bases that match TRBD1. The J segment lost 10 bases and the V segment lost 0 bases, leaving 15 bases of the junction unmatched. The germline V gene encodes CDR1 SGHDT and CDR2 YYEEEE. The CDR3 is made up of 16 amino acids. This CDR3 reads CASSLAQTRQGRSQYF. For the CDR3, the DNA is TGTGCCAGCAGCTTGGCCCAAACTCGACAGGGCAGGAGCCAGTACTTC.

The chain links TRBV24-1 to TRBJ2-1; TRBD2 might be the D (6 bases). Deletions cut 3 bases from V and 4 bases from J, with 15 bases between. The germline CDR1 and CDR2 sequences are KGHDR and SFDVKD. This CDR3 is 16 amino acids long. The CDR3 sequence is CATSDRVADGYNEQFF. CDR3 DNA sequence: TGTGCCACCAGTGATCGGGTAGCGGATGGGTACAATGAGCAGTTCTTC.